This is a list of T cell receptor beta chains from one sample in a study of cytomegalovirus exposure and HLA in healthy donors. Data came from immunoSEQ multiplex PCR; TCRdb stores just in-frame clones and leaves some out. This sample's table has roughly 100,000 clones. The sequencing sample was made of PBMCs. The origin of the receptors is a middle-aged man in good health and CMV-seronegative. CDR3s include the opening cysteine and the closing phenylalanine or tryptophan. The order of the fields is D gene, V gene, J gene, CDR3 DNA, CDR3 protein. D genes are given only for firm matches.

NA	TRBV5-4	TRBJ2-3	TGTGCCAGCAGCCGGGGCACAGATACGCAGTATTTT	CASSRGTDTQYF
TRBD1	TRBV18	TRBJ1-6	TGTGCCAGCTCACTTACGGGACAGATAAATTCACCCCTCCACTTT	CASSLTGQINSPLHF
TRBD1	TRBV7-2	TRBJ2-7	TGTGCCAGCAGCTTCCATGGACAGGGTGTCTACGAGCAGTACTTC	CASSFHGQGVYEQYF
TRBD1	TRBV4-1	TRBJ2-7	TGCGCCAGCAGCCAGGGCCTCTCCGGGACAGGGGCCTACGAGCAGTACTTC	CASSQGLSGTGAYEQYF
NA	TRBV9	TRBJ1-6	TGTGCCAGCAGCGGGAGTGGCAGCCATTCACCCCTCCACTTT	CASSGSGSHSPLHF
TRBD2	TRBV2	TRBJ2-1	TGTGCCAGCAGACCCCCTAGCGGGGGGGCTGGCGAGCAGTTCTTC	CASRPPSGGAGEQFF
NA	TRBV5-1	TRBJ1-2	TGCGCCAGCAGCTACAAGACAGATACTAACTATGGCTACACCTTC	CASSYKTDTNYGYTF
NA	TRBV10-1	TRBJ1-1	TGCGCCAGCAGTAACGGACAGACCACTGAAGCTTTCTTT	CASSNGQTTEAFF
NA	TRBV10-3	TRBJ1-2	TGTGCCATCAGTGAAAACCCTAGCAGTGGCTACACCTTC	CAISENPSSGYTF
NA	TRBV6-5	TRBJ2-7	TGTGCCAGCAAGACTAGACAAACCTACGAGCAGTACTTC	CASKTRQTYEQYF
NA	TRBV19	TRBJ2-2	TGTGCCAGTAGTATTCAGGGTTCGAACACCGGGGAGCTGTTTTTT	CASSIQGSNTGELFF
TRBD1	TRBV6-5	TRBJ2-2	TGTGCCAGCAGACTACAGGGGAGCAGCGGGGAGCTGTTTTTT	CASRLQGSSGELFF
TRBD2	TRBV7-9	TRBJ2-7	TGTGCCAGCAGCCCACAGGGGTTAGCGGGAGTCTCCAGAGAGCAGTACTTC	CASSPQGLAGVSREQYF
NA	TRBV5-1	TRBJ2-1	TGCGCCAGCAGCTTGACCGGGGACTCCTACAATGAGCAGTTCTTC	CASSLTGDSYNEQFF
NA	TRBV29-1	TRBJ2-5	TGCAGCCTCCGTACTCCTAGCGCGGGTCAAGAGACCCAGTACTTC	CSLRTPSAGQETQYF
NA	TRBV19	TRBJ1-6	TGTGCCAGTAGTATGGGGGCTCTGGCCTATAATTCACCCCTCCACTTT	CASSMGALAYNSPLHF
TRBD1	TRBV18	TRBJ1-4	TGTGCCAGCTCACCAAGGACAGGGCTAAATGAAAAACTGTTTTTT	CASSPRTGLNEKLFF
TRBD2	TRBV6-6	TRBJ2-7	TGTGCCAGCAGTCACGCCGGCCCGGCGGGGGGGTCGCAGTACTTC	CASSHAGPAGGSQYF
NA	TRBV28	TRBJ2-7	TGTGCCAGCAGACCCAAGGAGGGTACCTACGAGCAGTACTTC	CASRPKEGTYEQYF
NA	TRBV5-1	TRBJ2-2	TGCGCCAGCAGCTTGGCCGTCGGCGGGGAGCTGTTTTTT	CASSLAVGGELFF
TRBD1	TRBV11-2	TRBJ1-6	TGTGCCAGCAGCTTAGTGGGACAGCGAAGCTCCTATAATTCACCCCTCCACTTT	CASSLVGQRSSYNSPLHF
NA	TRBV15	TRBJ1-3	TGTGCCACCAGGTTAGCGGTTGGAAACACCATATATTTT	CATRLAVGNTIYF
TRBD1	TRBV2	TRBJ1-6	TGTGCCAGCAGTGAAGATTCCAGGGGGTCACCCCTCCACTTT	CASSEDSRGSPLHF
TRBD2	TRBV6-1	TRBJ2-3	TGTGCCAGCAGTGAAATGACTAGCGGATACACAGATACGCAGTATTTT	CASSEMTSGYTDTQYF